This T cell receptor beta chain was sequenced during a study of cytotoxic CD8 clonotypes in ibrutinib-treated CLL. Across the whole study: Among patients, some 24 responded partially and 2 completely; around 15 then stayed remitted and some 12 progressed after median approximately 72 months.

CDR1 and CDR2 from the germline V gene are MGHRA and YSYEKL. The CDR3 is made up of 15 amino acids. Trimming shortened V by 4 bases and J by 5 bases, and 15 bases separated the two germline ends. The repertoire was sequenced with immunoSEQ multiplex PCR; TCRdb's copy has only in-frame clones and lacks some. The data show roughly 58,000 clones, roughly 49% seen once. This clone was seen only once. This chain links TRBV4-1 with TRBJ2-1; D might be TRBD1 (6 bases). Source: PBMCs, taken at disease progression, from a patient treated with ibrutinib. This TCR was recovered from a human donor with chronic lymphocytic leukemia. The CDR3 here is CASSLTWDKNNEQFF. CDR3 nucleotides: TGCGCCAGCAGCCTAACTTGGGACAAAAACAATGAGCAGTTCTTC.